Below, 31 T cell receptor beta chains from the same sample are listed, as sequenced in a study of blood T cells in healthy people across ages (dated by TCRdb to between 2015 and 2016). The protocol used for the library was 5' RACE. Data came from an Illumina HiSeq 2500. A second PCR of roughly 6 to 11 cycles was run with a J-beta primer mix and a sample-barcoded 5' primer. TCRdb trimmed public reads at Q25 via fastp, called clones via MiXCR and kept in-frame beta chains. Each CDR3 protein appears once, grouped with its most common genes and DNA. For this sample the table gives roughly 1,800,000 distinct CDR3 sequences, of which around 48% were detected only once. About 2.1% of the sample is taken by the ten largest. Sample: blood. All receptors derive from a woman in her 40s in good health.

The CDR3 loop reads CASSKPGGDEKLFF. CDR3 nucleotide sequence: TGTGCCAGCAGTAAACCCGGGGGCGATGAAAAACTGTTTTTT. This chain links TRBV6-1 with TRBJ1-4, with D possibly TRBD1 on 6 matching bases. This CDR3 has 14 amino acids. CDR1 and CDR2 (germline): MNHNS, SASEGT. V lost 5 bases and J lost 6, with 13 bases in between.

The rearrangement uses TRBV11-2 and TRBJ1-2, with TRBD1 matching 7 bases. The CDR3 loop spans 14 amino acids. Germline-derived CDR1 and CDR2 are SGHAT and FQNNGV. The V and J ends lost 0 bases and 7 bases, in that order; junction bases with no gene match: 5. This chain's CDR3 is CASSLETGAGGYTF. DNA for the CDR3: TGTGCCAGCAGCTTAGAAACAGGGGCGGGTGGCTACACCTTC.

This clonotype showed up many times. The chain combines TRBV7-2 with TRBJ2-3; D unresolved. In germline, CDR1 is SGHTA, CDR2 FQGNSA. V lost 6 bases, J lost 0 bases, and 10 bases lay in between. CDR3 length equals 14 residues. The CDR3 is CASSPRSSTDTQYF. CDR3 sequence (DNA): TGTGCCAGCAGTCCGCGGAGTAGCACAGATACGCAGTATTTT.

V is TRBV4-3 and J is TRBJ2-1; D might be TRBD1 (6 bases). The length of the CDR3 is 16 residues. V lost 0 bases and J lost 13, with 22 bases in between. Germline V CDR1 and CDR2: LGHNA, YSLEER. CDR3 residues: CASSQDLQGEEETQFF. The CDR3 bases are TGCGCCAGCAGCCAAGATTTACAGGGAGAGGAAGAGACCCAGTTCTTC.

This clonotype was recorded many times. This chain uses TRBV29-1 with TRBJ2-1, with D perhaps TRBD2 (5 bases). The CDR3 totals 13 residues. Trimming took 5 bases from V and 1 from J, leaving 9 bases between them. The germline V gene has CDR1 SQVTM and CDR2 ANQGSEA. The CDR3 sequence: CSVTGKSYNEQFF. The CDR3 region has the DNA TGCAGCGTTACGGGGAAGTCCTACAATGAGCAGTTCTTC.

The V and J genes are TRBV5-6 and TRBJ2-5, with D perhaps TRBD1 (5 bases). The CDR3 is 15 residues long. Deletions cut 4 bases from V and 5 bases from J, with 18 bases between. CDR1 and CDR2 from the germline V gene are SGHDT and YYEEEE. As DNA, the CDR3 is TGTGCCAGCAGCGTTGGAAGATTTAGGGGTGAGACCCAGTACTTC. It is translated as CASSVGRFRGETQYF.

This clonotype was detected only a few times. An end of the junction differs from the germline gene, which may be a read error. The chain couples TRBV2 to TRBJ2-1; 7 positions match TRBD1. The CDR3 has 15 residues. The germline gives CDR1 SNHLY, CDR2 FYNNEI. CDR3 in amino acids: CASSPRDSSYSEQFF. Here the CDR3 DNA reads TGTGCCAGCAGTCCTCGGGACAGCTCCTACAGTGAGCAGTTCTTC.

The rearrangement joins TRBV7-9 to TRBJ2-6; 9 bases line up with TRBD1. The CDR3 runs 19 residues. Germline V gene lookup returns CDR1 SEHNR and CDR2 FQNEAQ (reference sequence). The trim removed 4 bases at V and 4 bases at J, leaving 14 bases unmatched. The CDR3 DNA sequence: TGTGCCAGCAGCTCATCCCGGGACAGGGCTATGAGAGGGGCCAACGTCCTGACTTTC. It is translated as CASSSSRDRAMRGANVLTF. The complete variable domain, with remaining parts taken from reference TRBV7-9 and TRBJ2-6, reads DTGVSQNPRHKITKRGQNVTFRCDPISEHNRLYWYRQTLGQGPEFLTYFQNEAQLEKSRLLSDRFSAERPKGSFSTLEIQRTEQGDSAMYLCASSSSRDRAMRGANVLTFGAGSRLTVL.

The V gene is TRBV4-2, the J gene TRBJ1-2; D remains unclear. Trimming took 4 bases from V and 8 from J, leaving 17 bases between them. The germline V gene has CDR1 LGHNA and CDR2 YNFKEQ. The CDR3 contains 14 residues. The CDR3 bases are TGTGCCAGCAGCCCTCCCGGAGGAGGGTGGGGCTACACCTTC. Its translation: CASSPPGGGWGYTF.

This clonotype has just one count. CDR3 amino acids: CASSEGRGFQNIQYF. DNA of the CDR3: TGTGCCAGCAGTGAAGGTCGGGGTTTCCAAAACATTCAGTACTTC. This chain links TRBV6-1 with TRBJ2-4; TRBD2 is a possible D gene (5 bases). This CDR3 region has 15 residues. V gave up 1 base and J gave up 5 bases, with 12 bases separating them. Looked up from germline, CDR1 is MNHNS and CDR2 is SASEGT.

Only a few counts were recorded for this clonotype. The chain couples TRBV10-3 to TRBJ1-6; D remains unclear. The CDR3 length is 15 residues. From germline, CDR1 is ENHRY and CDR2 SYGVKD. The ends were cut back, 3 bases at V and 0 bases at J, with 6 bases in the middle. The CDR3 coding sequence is TGTGCCATCAGTGACGGGAGCTCCTATAATTCACCCCTCCACTTT. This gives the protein CAISDGSSYNSPLHF.

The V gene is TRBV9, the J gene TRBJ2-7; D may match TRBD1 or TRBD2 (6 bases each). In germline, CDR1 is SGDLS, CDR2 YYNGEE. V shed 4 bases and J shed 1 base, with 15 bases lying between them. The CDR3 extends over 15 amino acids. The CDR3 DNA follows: TGTGCCAGCAGCCGGGGGCAGGGAGATTCCTACGAGCAGTACTTC. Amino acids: CASSRGQGDSYEQYF.

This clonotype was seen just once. CDR3 DNA sequence: TGTGCCAGCAGCTTCTCACAGGGTGGATCCTACGAGCAGTACTTC. It translates to CASSFSQGGSYEQYF. The chain carries TRBV11-2 and TRBJ2-7; possibly TRBD1 for D (6 bases). The CDR3 contains 15 residues. Germline assignment: CDR1 SGHAT and CDR2 FQNNGV. V lost 3 bases and J lost 1, with 13 bases in between.

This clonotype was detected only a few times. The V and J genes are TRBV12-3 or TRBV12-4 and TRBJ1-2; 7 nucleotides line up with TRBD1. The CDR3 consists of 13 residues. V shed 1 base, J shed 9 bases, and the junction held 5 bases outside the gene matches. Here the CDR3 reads CASSLGQGGSYTF. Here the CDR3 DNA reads TGTGCCAGCAGTTTAGGACAGGGCGGGAGCTACACCTTC.

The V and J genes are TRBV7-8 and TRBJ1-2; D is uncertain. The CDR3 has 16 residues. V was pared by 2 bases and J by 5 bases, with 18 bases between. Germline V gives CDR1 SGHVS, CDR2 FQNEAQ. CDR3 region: CASSLKSPQVGYGYTF. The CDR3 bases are TGTGCCAGCAGCTTAAAATCCCCGCAGGTCGGGTATGGCTACACCTTC.

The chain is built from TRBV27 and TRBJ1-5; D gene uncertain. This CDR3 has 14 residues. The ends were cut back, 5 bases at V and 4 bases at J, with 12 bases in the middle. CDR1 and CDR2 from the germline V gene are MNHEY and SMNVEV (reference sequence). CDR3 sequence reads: CASSPAGRNQPQHF. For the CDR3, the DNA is TGTGCCAGCAGTCCGGCCGGGCGGAATCAGCCCCAGCATTTT.

The DNA for the CDR3 is TGTGCCAGCAGTTACGCGTTTTTTAGCGGATACCAAGAGACCCAGTACTTC. Its protein product is CASSYAFFSGYQETQYF. V usage is TRBV6-2 or TRBV6-3 and J usage is TRBJ2-5; TRBD2 might be the D (6 bases). Trimming pared 2 bases from V and 0 bases from J, leaving 16 bases between. CDR3 length: 17 amino acids. CDR1 is MNHEY and CDR2 is SVGEGT in the germline V gene.

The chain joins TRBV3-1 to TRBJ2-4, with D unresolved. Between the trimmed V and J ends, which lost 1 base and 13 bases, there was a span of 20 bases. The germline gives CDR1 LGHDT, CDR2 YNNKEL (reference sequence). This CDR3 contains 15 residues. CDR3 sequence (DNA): TGTGCCAGCAGCCAAGGAGCCCTCGCGAACAATGAGCAGTACTTC. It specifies CASSQGALANNEQYF. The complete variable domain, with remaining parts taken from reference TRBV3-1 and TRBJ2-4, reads DTAVSQTPKYLVTQMGNDKSIKCEQNLGHDTMYWYKQDSKKFLKIMFSYNNKELIINETVPNRFSPKSPDKAHLNLHINSLELGDSAVYFCASSQGALANNEQYFGAGTRLSVL.

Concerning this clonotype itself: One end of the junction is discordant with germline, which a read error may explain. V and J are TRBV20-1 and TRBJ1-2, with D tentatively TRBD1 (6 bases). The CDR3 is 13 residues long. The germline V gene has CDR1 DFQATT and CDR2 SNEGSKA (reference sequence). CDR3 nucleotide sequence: TGTAGTGCTAGCAAGGGGGTGTACTATGGCTACACCTTC. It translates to CSASKGVYYGYTF.

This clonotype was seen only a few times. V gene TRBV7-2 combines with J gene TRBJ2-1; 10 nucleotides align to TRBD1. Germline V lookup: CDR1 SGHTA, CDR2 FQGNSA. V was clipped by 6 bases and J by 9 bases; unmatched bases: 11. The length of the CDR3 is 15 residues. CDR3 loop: CASRRTGQGIGEQFF. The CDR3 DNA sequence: TGTGCCAGCAGAAGGACGGGACAGGGGATAGGTGAGCAGTTCTTC.

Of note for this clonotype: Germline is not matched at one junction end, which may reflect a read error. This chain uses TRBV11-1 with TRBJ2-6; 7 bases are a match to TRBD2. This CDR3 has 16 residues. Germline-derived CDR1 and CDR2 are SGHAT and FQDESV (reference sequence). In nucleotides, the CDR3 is TGTGCCGGCAGCTTAACGGGGGGCTCTGGGGCCAACGTCCTGACTTTC. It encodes CAGSLTGGSGANVLTF.

CDR3 in amino acids: CASSSKQGLMYNEQFF. The CDR3 DNA reads as TGCGCCAGCAGCTCCAAACAGGGGCTTATGTACAATGAGCAGTTCTTC. This chain connects TRBV5-1 to TRBJ2-1; TRBD1 aligns across 7 bases. The CDR3 runs to 16 residues. V shed 3 bases and J 4 bases; nucleotides not matched to a gene: 10. The germline CDR1 and CDR2 sequences are SGHRS and YFSETQ.

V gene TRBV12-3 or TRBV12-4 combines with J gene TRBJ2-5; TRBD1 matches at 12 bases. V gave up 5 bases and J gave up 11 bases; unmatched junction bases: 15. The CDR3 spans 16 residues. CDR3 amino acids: CASSLRPGTGGHEQYF. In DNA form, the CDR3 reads TGTGCCAGCAGTCTTCGTCCCGGGACAGGGGGCCATGAGCAGTACTTC.

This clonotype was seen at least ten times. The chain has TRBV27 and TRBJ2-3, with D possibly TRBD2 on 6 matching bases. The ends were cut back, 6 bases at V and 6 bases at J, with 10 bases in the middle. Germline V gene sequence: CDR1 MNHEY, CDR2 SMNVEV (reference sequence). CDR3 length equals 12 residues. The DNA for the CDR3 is TGTGCCAGCAGCCCCCGGGGGGATACGCAGTATTTT. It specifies CASSPRGDTQYF.

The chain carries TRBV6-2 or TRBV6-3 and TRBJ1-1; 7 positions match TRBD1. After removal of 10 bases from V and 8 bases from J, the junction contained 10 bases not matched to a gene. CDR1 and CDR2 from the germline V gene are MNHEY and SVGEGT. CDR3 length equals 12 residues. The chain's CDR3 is CATRQGLAEAFF. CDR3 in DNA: TGTGCCACACGACAGGGCCTAGCAGAAGCTTTCTTT.

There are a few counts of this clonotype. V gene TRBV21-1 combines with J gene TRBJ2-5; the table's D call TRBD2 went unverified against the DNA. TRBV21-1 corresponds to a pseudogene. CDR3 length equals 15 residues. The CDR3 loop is CASSRWRGAQETQYF. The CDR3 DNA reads TGTGCCAGCAGCAGATGGCGGGGGGCCCAAGAGACCCAGTACTTC.

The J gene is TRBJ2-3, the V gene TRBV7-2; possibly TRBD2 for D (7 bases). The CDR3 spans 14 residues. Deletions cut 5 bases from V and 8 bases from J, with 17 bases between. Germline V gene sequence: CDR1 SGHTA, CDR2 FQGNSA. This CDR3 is CASSEGGGISTQYF. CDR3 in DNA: TGTGCCAGCAGCGAAGGGGGGGGTATTTCTACGCAGTATTTT.

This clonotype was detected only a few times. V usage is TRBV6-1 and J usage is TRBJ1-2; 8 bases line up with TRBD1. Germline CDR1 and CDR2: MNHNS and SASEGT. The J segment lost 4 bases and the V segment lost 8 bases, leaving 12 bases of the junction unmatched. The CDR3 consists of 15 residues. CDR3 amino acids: CASSGQGTIGYGYTF. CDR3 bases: TGTGCCAGCTCCGGACAGGGCACAATCGGCTATGGCTACACCTTC.

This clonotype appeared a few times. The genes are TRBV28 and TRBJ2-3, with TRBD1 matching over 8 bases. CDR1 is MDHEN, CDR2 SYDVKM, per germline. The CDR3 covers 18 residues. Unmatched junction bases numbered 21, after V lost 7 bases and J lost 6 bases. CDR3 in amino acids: CASISAPSDRGRGDTQYF. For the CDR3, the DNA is TGTGCCAGCATCTCTGCGCCTTCCGACAGGGGCAGGGGGGATACGCAGTATTTT. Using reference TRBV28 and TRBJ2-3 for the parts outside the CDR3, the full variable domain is DVKVTQSSRYLVKRTGEKVFLECVQDMDHENMFWYRQDPGLGLRLIYFSYDVKMKEKGDIPEGYSVSREKKERFSLILESASTNQTSMYLCASISAPSDRGRGDTQYFGPGTRLTVL.

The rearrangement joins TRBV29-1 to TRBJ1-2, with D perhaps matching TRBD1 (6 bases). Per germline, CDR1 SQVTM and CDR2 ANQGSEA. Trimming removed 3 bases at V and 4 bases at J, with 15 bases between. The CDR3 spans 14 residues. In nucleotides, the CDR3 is TGCAGCGTTGATGAGGAACAGGGCTTCTATGGCTACACCTTC. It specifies CSVDEEQGFYGYTF.

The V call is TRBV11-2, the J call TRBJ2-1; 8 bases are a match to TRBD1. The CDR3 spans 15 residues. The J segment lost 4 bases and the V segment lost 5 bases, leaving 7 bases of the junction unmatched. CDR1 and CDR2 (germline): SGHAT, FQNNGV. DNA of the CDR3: TGTGCCAGCAGCCAGGGGGCGGCGGCTTACAATGAGCAGTTCTTC. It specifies CASSQGAAAYNEQFF.